The rows below give T cell receptor beta chains drawn from one sample of a study of shared clonotypes between healthy human individuals. TCRdb's copy holds only in-frame clones and misses some; the assay was immunoSEQ multiplex PCR. The repertoire holds some 630,000 clones, with roughly 96% as singletons. Sequenced material: naive CD8+ T cells sorted from blood. These receptors all stem from a young woman in good health. CDR3s include the opening cysteine and the closing phenylalanine or tryptophan. Each record gives: clone size, V gene, J gene, D gene, CDR3 DNA, CDR3 protein. D genes are given only for firm matches. Clone size is shown for a subset of rows, as once, few, many or a class of expanded clone.

-	TRBV6-5	TRBJ1-1	-	TGTGCCAGCAGTTACACAACAGGGAAAGGAGGCGCTGAAGCTTTCTTT	CASSYTTGKGGAEAFF
-	TRBV29-1	TRBJ2-7	TRBD2	TGCAGCGTGGGGGGGACTAGCGGAACCTACGAGCAGTACTTC	CSVGGTSGTYEQYF
-	TRBV7-9	TRBJ1-1	-	TGTGCCAGCACCCTGATTGGGGGGACCACTGAAGCTTTCTTT	CASTLIGGTTEAFF
-	TRBV19	TRBJ2-2	-	TGTGCCAGTAGCTGGGGGGACAGTAACACCGGGGAGCTGTTTTTT	CASSWGDSNTGELFF
-	TRBV28	TRBJ2-5	-	TGTGCCACCGGGACAAGCGAGACCCAGTACTTC	CATGTSETQYF
once	TRBV28	TRBJ2-1	-	TGTGCCAGCAGTTTAATTTGGGGCGCGGCTGAGCAGTTCTTC	CASSLIWGAAEQFF
-	TRBV4-1	TRBJ2-5	-	TGCGCCAGCAGCCAGGCCTCGGAGGGGGAAGGATCCCGGCAGTACTTC	CASSQASEGEGSRQYF
-	TRBV7-8	TRBJ2-1	-	TGTGCCAGCAGCTTAGTAGGGCGGGCCATGGGCAATGAGCAGTTCTTC	CASSLVGRAMGNEQFF
once	TRBV5-4	TRBJ1-2	-	TGTGCCAGCAGCTTAGTAGAAATCGAAGACTACACCTTC	CASSLVEIEDYTF
-	TRBV16	TRBJ2-2	-	TGTGCCAGCAGCCAATCCGACGGGGAGCTGTTTTTT	CASSQSDGELFF
-	TRBV27	TRBJ2-3	-	TGTGCCAGCGGACAGCGAATCGCTAGCACAGATACGCAGTATTTT	CASGQRIASTDTQYF
-	TRBV10-2	TRBJ2-1	-	TGCGCCAGCAGTGAGCGGCAGTACAATGAGCAGTTCTTC	CASSERQYNEQFF
-	TRBV27	TRBJ2-7	-	TGTGCCAGCAGTTTTAATCCAACCCTCTACGAGCAGTACTTC	CASSFNPTLYEQYF
-	TRBV10-3	TRBJ1-1	-	TGTGCCATCAGTGAGTTAGGCAGGCAAATCGAAGCTTTCTTT	CAISELGRQIEAFF
-	TRBV5-6	TRBJ2-7	-	TGTGCCAGCAGCTTGGCCTTTGGCGGGTTCTCCTACGAGCAGTACTTC	CASSLAFGGFSYEQYF
-	TRBV11-2	TRBJ2-7	TRBD2	TGTGCCAGCAGCGGGACTAGCGGATACGAGCAGTACTTC	CASSGTSGYEQYF
-	TRBV6-4	TRBJ2-2	-	TGTGCCAGCAGTGACCGTTTGCGGGACCGAACCGGGGAGCTGTTTTTT	CASSDRLRDRTGELFF
-	TRBV10-1	TRBJ2-7	TRBD2	TGCGCCAGCAGTGAGTGGCGGGAGTCCCACGAGCAGTACTTC	CASSEWRESHEQYF
-	TRBV2	TRBJ2-1	-	TGTGCCAGCAGTGAAGTGTCTCGGGGGATGGGGGGCGATGAGCAGTTCTTC	CASSEVSRGMGGDEQFF
-	TRBV11-2	TRBJ2-7	-	TGTGCCAGCAGCTTAATAGACGAGCAGTACTTC	CASSLIDEQYF
-	TRBV7-9	TRBJ1-5	-	TGTGCCAGCAGCGCCGGGACTCTCAATCAGCCCCAGCATTTT	CASSAGTLNQPQHF
-	TRBV28	TRBJ2-1	TRBD2	TGTGCCAGCAGTTTACTAGCGGGAATCTACAATGAGCAGTTCTTC	CASSLLAGIYNEQFF
-	TRBV2	TRBJ1-1	-	TGTGCCAGCCAGGAGGTCGCTGAAGCTTTCTTT	CASQEVAEAFF
-	TRBV2	TRBJ2-2	-	TGTGCCAGCAGTGACAGGGAAATTAACACCGGGGAGCTGTTTTTT	CASSDREINTGELFF
-	TRBV7-2	TRBJ2-1	-	TGTGCCAGCAGTTTCGAGCGGACAGACCAATACAATGAGCAGTTCTTC	CASSFERTDQYNEQFF
once	TRBV10-1	TRBJ2-1	-	TGCGCCAGCAGTCCGGCTAATCTTGAGCAGTTCTTC	CASSPANLEQFF
-	TRBV5-1	TRBJ2-5	-	TGCGCCAGCAGCGCCACCGGGACTCCTAGGGAGACCCAGTACTTC	CASSATGTPRETQYF
-	TRBV21-1	TRBJ2-1	-	TGTGCCAGCAGCTTTCCCGGGACTAGCGTTATTGAGCAGTTCTTC	CASSFPGTSVIEQFF
once	TRBV9	TRBJ2-1	TRBD2	TGTGCCAGCAGCTTAATAGCGGGACGCTCCTACAATGAGCAGTTCTTC	CASSLIAGRSYNEQFF
-	TRBV5-4	TRBJ2-7	-	TGTGCCAGCAGCCCCGATTCCGACAGCCCGACCTACGAGCAGTACTTC	CASSPDSDSPTYEQYF
-	TRBV5-6	TRBJ2-2	-	TGTGCCAGCAGCTTGTTGAGCCGGAACACCGGGGAGCTGTTTTTT	CASSLLSRNTGELFF
-	TRBV5-8	TRBJ1-1	-	TGTGCCAGCAGCTTCAGAGGGCTCACTGAAGCTTTCTTT	CASSFRGLTEAFF
-	TRBV6-5	TRBJ2-2	TRBD1	TGTGCCAGCAGTCCCGGGACAGGGAACACCGGGGAGCTGTTTTTT	CASSPGTGNTGELFF
-	TRBV7-8	TRBJ2-7	TRBD2	TGTGCCAGCAGCTTAGTGGGGGGAGGGCACTACGAGCAGTACTTC	CASSLVGGGHYEQYF
once	TRBV19	TRBJ2-7	TRBD1	TGTGCCAGTAGTATGGGGACAGGGGATTACGAGCAGTACTTC	CASSMGTGDYEQYF
-	TRBV5-4	TRBJ1-1	-	TGTGCCAGCAGCCATTGGACAGACATGAACACTGAAGCTTTCTTT	CASSHWTDMNTEAFF
-	TRBV7-9	TRBJ2-1	TRBD2	TGTGCCAGCAGCTTAGGTCTAGCGGGAGGGAGGTATGAGCAGTTCTTC	CASSLGLAGGRYEQFF
-	TRBV7-3	TRBJ1-1	-	TGTGCCAGCAGCTTAACAGGGGGAAACACTGAAGCTTTCTTT	CASSLTGGNTEAFF
-	TRBV9	TRBJ2-3	TRBD2	TGTGCCAGCAGCGTAGCGGGTAGCGGGAGCACAGATACGCAGTATTTT	CASSVAGSGSTDTQYF
-	TRBV27	TRBJ1-2	-	TGTGCCAGCAGTTTGGGGGGAGGACTCTATGGCTACACCTTC	CASSLGGGLYGYTF
-	TRBV19	TRBJ1-1	-	TGTGCCAGTAGTATTGGCCACACTGAAGCTTTCTTT	CASSIGHTEAFF
-	TRBV9	TRBJ2-5	-	TGTGCCAGCAGCCCTTTCCAAGAGACCCAGTACTTC	CASSPFQETQYF
-	TRBV5-1	TRBJ2-7	TRBD2	TGCGCCAGCAGCTTGGTTGACGGACTAGCGGAGTTCGACGAGCAGTACTTC	CASSLVDGLAEFDEQYF
-	TRBV14	TRBJ2-1	-	TGTGCCAGCAGCCAAACCGAGGATGAGCAGTTCTTC	CASSQTEDEQFF
-	TRBV25-1	TRBJ2-1	-	TGTGCCAGCAGTGAATTGGCTAGCGAAAGCTTCCCGTTCTTC	CASSELASESFPFF
-	TRBV27	TRBJ2-2	-	TGTGCCAGCAGGATCACGGGCAACACCGGGGAGCTGTTTTTT	CASRITGNTGELFF
-	TRBV5-5	TRBJ2-5	-	TGTGCCAGCAGCTTGGTAGGAGCAAAGTCGGAGACCCAGTACTTC	CASSLVGAKSETQYF
-	TRBV7-9	TRBJ1-1	TRBD1	TGTGCCAGCAGCTTTCGACAGGGGCAGGGGAACACTGAAGCTTTCTTT	CASSFRQGQGNTEAFF
-	TRBV4-1	TRBJ2-2	-	TGCGCCAGCAGCCAAGTAGGGGGTGCCGGGGAGCTGTTTTTT	CASSQVGGAGELFF
-	TRBV5-1	TRBJ2-7	TRBD1	TGCGCCAGCAGCTTGAATCCAGGGGGCGTCTACGAGCAGTACTTC	CASSLNPGGVYEQYF
-	TRBV13	TRBJ2-1	TRBD2	TGTGCCAGCAGCTGGGGACTAGCGGGGGGAGACTCCTACAATGAGCAGTTCTTC	CASSWGLAGGDSYNEQFF
-	TRBV2	TRBJ1-2	-	TGTGCCAGCAGTCCCTCCATTTACCGGGGCTATGGCTACACCTTC	CASSPSIYRGYGYTF
-	TRBV28	TRBJ2-1	-	TGTGCCAGCAGTTTTAGCCACGAGCAGTTCTTC	CASSFSHEQFF
-	TRBV19	TRBJ2-7	-	TGTGCCAGTAGTGCCCGGGACGGGACCTACGAGCAGTACTTC	CASSARDGTYEQYF